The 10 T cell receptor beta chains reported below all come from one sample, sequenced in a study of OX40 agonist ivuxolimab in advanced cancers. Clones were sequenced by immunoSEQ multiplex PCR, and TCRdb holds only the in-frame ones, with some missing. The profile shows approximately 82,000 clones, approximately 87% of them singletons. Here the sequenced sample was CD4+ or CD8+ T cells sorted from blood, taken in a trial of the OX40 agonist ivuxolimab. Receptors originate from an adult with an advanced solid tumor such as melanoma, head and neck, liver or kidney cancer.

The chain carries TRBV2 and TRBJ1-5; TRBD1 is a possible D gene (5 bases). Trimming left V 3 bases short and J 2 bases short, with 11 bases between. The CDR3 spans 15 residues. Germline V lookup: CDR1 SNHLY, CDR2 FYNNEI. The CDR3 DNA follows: TGTGCCAGCAGTGATCAGGGATTAGGCAATCAGCCCCAGCATTTT. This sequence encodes CASSDQGLGNQPQHF.

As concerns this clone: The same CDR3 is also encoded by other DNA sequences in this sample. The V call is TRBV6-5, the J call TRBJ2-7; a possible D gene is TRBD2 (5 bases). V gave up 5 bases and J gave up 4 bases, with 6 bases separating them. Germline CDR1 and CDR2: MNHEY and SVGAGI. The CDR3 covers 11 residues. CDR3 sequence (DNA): TGTGCCAGCAGTGAGGGATACGAGCAGTACTTC. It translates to CASSEGYEQYF.

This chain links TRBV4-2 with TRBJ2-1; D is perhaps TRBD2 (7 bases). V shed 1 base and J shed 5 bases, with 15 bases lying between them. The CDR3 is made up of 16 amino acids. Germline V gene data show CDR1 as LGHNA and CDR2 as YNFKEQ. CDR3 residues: CASSQGSGGPHNEQFF. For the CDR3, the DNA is TGTGCCAGCAGCCAAGGGTCCGGGGGGCCCCACAATGAGCAGTTCTTC.

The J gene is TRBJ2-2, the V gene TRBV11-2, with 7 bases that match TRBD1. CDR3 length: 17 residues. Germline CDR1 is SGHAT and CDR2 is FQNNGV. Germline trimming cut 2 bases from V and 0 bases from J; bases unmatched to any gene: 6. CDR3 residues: CASSLIGGYSNTGELFF. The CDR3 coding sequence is TGTGCCAGCAGCTTAATAGGGGGCTATTCGAACACCGGGGAGCTGTTTTTT.

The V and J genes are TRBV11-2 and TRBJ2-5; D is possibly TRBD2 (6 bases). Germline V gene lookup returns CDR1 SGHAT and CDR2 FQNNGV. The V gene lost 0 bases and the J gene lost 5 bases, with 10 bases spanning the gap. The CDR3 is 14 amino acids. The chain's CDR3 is CASSLEGGRETQYF. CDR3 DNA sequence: TGTGCCAGCAGCTTAGAAGGAGGGAGGGAGACCCAGTACTTC.

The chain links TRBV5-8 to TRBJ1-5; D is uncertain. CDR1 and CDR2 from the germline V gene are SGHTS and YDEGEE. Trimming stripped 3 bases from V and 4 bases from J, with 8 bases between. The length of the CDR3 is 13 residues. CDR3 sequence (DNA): TGTGCCAGCAGCTCCATACGGAATCAGCCCCAGCATTTT. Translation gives CASSSIRNQPQHF.

This chain's CDR3 is CSGGGGKGETQYF. CDR3 bases: TGCAGCGGAGGTGGGGGAAAGGGAGAGACCCAGTACTTC. The gene calls are TRBV29-1 and TRBJ2-5; possibly TRBD1 or TRBD2 for D (5 bases each). The CDR3 has 13 residues. V was trimmed by 7 bases and J by 4 bases, leaving 16 bases between them. In germline, CDR1 is SQVTM, CDR2 ANQGSEA. Combining the CDR3 with reference TRBV29-1 and TRBJ2-5 gives the whole variable domain SAVISQKPSRDICQRGTSLTIQCQVDSQVTMMFWYRQQPGQSLTLIATANQGSEATYESGFVIDKFPISRPNLTFSTLTVSNMSPEDSSIYLCSGGGGKGETQYFGPGTRLLVL.

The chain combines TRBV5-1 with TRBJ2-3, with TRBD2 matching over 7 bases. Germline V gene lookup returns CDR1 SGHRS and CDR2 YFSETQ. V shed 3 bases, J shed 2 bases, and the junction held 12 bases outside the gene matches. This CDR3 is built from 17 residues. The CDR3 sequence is CASSSLGLGGTTDTQYF. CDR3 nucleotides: TGCGCCAGCAGCTCGTTGGGGTTGGGGGGGACCACAGATACGCAGTATTTT.

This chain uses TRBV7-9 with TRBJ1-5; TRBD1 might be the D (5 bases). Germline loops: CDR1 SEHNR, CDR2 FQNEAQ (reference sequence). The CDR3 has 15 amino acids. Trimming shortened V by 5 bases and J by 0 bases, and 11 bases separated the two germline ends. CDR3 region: CASSTGTYSNQPQHF. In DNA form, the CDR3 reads TGTGCCAGCAGCACCGGGACCTATAGCAATCAGCCCCAGCATTTT.

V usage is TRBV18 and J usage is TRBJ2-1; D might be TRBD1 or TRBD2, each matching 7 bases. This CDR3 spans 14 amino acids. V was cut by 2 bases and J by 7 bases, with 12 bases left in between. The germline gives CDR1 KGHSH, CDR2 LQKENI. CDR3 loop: CASSPTQGGNEQFF. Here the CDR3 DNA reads TGTGCCAGCTCACCAACGCAGGGGGGGAATGAGCAGTTCTTC.